The subject of this entry is one TCR beta chain. Flow cytometry had shown expanded CD8+CD57+ cells in the patients chosen for sequencing. CDR3 length: 12 amino acids. Germline-derived CDR1 and CDR2 are WSHSY and SAAADI. Trimming stripped 5 bases from V and 5 bases from J, with 8 bases between. This sample is drawn from a study of CD8+CD57+ T cells in acquired aplastic anemia. For CDR3 and TCR beta VDJ profiling, genomic DNA was the template used. Using its own MiXCR run on the reads, TCRdb lists one record per CDR3 protein. The table records tens of thousands of distinct CDR3 sequences, around 70% of them present only once.

V usage is TRBV10-2 and J usage is TRBJ2-3; D not certain. The specimen sequenced was sorted CD4+, CD8+, or CD8+CD57+ T cells (not recorded which) from PBMCs. This TCR was sampled from a human donor with aplastic anemia. The CDR3 region is CASSPAGDTQYF. CDR3 nucleotides: TGCGCCAGCAGTCCTGCCGGAGATACGCAGTATTTT.